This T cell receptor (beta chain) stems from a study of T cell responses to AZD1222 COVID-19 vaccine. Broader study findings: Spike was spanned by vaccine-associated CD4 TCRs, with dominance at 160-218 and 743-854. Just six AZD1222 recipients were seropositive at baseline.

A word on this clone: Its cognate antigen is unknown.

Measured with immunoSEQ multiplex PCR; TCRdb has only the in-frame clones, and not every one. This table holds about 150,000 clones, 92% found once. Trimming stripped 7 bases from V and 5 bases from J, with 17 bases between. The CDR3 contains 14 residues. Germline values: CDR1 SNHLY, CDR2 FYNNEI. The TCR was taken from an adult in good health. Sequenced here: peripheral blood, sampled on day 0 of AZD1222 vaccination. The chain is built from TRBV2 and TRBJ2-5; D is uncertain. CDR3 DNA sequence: TGTGCCAGCAACCTATTAGTACCGAGGGAGACCCAGTACTTC. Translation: CASNLLVPRETQYF.